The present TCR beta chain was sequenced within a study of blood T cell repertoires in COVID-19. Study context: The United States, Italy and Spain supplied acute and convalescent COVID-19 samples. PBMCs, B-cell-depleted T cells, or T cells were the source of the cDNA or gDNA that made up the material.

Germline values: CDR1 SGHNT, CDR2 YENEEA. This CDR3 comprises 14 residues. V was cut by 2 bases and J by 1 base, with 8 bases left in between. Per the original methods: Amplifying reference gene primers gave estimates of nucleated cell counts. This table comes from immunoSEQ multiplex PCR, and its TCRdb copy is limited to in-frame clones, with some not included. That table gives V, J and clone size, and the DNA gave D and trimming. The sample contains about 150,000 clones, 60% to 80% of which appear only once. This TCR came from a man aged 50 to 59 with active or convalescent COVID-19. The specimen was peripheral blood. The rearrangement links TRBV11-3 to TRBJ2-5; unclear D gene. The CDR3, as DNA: TGTGCCAGCAGCTTACGAAGCGCCCAAGAGACCCAGTACTTC. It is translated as CASSLRSAQETQYF.